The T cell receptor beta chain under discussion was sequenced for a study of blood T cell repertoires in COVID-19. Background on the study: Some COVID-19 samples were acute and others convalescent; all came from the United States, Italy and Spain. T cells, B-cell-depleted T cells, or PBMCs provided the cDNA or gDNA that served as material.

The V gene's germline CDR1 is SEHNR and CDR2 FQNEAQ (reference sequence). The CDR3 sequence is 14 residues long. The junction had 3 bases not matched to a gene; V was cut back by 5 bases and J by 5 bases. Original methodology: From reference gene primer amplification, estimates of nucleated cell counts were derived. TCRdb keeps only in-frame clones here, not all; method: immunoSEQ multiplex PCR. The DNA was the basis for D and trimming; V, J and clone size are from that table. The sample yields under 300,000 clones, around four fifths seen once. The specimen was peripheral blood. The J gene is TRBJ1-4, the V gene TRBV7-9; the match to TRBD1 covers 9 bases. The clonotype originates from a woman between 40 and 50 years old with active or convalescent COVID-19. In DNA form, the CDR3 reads TGTGCCAGCAGCCAGGGACAGGGAAATGAAAAACTGTTTTTT. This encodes CASSQGQGNEKLFF.